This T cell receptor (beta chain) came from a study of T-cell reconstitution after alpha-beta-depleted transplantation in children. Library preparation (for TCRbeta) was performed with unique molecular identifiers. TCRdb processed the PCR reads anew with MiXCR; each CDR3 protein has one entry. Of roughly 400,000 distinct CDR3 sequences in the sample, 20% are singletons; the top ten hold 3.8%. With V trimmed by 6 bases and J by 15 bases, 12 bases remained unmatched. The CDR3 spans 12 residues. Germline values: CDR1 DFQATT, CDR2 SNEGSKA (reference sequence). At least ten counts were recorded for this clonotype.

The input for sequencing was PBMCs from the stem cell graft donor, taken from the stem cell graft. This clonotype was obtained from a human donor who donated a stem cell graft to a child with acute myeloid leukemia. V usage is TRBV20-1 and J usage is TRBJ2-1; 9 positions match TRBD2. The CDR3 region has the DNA TGCAGTGCGGGGCGAGGAGCGGGAGGACTGTTCTTC. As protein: CSAGRGAGGLFF.